A selection of T cell receptor beta chains follows, all from one sample in a study of glioma-infiltrating T cells after dendritic cell vaccination. Produced via immunoSEQ multiplex PCR; TCRdb's table is partial and in-frame only. The data show about 58,000 clones, 70% to 85% seen once. This material consisted of blood, taken after dendritic cell vaccination. The source of these receptors is a human donor with glioblastoma. The CDR3 runs from the conserved cysteine through the conserved F or W. D genes are given only for firm matches. For some rows the clone size is stated as once, few or many, or as a class when expanded; others skip it.

clone size	V gene	J gene	D gene	CDR3 protein	CDR3 DNA
.	TRBV27	TRBJ1-6	.	CASSRAGNSPLHF	TGTGCCAGCAGCCGTGCAGGGAATTCACCCCTCCACTTT
.	TRBV5-1	TRBJ2-1	TRBD2	CASTGLAENEQFF	TGCGCCAGCACGGGGCTAGCGGAAAATGAGCAGTTCTTC
.	TRBV4-1	TRBJ2-7	.	CASSQGVRYEQYF	TGCGCCAGCAGCCAAGGCGTCAGGTACGAGCAGTACTTC
.	TRBV5-1	TRBJ1-2	.	CASRADRIYGYTF	TGCGCCAGCAGAGCCGACAGGATATATGGCTACACCTTC
.	TRBV18	TRBJ1-5	.	CASSGAGDQPQHF	TGTGCCAGCTCAGGGGCAGGGGATCAGCCCCAGCATTTT
.	TRBV4-2	TRBJ2-3	TRBD1	CASSHNPGQGLPDTQYF	TGTGCCAGCAGCCACAACCCGGGACAGGGTTTGCCAGATACGCAGTATTTT
.	TRBV6-5	TRBJ1-1	TRBD1	CASKDRGNTEAFF	TGTGCCAGCAAAGACAGGGGTAACACTGAAGCTTTCTTT
.	TRBV5-1	TRBJ1-4	.	CASSRGRGDGEKLFF	TGCGCCAGCAGCCGCGGGCGGGGGGACGGGGAAAAACTGTTTTTT
.	TRBV4-3	TRBJ1-1	TRBD1	CASSQGTGGVTEAFF	TGCGCCAGCAGCCAAGGGACAGGGGGCGTGACTGAAGCTTTCTTT
once	TRBV5-1	TRBJ1-4	TRBD1	CASRLGDRAEKLFF	TGCGCCAGCAGGCTAGGGGACAGGGCTGAAAAACTGTTTTTT
.	TRBV21-1	TRBJ2-3	.	CASNLIPVAYTDTQYF	TGTGCCAGCAACCTCATACCGGTCGCGTACACAGATACGCAGTATTTT
few	TRBV18	TRBJ2-1	.	CASSPAGPAVEQFF	TGTGCCAGCTCACCAGCGGGCCCCGCCGTGGAGCAGTTCTTC
.	TRBV7-8	TRBJ1-6	.	CASSLASYNSPLHF	TGTGCCAGCAGCTTGGCCTCCTATAATTCACCCCTCCACTTT
.	TRBV10-3	TRBJ1-1	TRBD1	CAIAKGAGDMNTEAFF	TGTGCCATCGCCAAGGGGGCAGGGGACATGAACACTGAAGCTTTCTTT
.	TRBV27	TRBJ2-7	.	CASSLSAFGYEQYF	TGTGCCAGCAGTTTATCCGCCTTCGGCTACGAGCAGTACTTC
few	TRBV5-1	TRBJ2-2	.	CASSLVGDSAGELFF	TGCGCCAGCAGCTTGGTTGGGGACTCGGCCGGGGAGCTGTTTTTT
.	TRBV19	TRBJ1-2	TRBD1	CASSYSDRVGGYTF	TGTGCCAGTAGTTACTCGGACAGGGTTGGTGGCTACACCTTC
.	TRBV18	TRBJ1-1	TRBD1	CASSRETGVNTEAFF	TGTGCCAGCTCACGAGAGACAGGGGTCAACACTGAAGCTTTCTTT
.	TRBV7-9	TRBJ1-2	.	CASSLALALPYGYTF	TGTGCCAGCAGCTTAGCTCTAGCGCTACCCTATGGCTACACCTTC
few	TRBV30	TRBJ2-7	TRBD1	CAWSGGQGYEQYF	TGTGCCTGGAGTGGAGGACAGGGCTACGAGCAGTACTTC
once	TRBV9	TRBJ2-5	TRBD1	CASSVRTGVEETQYF	TGTGCCAGCAGCGTTCGGACAGGGGTAGAAGAGACCCAGTACTTC
few	TRBV6-4	TRBJ1-4	TRBD1	CASRETGIDEKLFF	TGTGCCAGCAGAGAGACAGGGATAGATGAAAAACTGTTTTTT
.	TRBV5-1	TRBJ1-1	TRBD1	CASSLAQGYTEAFF	TGCGCCAGCAGCTTGGCACAGGGGTACACTGAAGCTTTCTTT
.	TRBV30	TRBJ1-4	.	CAWSTDGGAEKLFF	TGTGCCTGGAGTACCGACGGCGGGGCTGAAAAACTGTTTTTT
.	TRBV4-2	TRBJ2-7	.	CASSQEIWQAYEQYF	TGTGCCAGCAGCCAAGAGATTTGGCAAGCCTACGAGCAGTACTTC
once	TRBV4-3	TRBJ1-2	.	CASSPNRDQTNYGYTF	TGCGCCAGCAGCCCGAACAGGGATCAAACTAACTATGGCTACACCTTC
.	TRBV7-2	TRBJ1-1	.	CASSFTLVNTEAFF	TGTGCCAGCAGCTTTACATTGGTTAACACTGAAGCTTTCTTT
.	TRBV7-2	TRBJ1-1	.	CASSYTREEAFF	TGTGCCAGCAGCTATACCAGGGAAGAAGCTTTCTTT
.	TRBV2	TRBJ2-7	TRBD2	CASSEGGYGEQYF	TGTGCCAGCAGTGAGGGAGGGTATGGCGAGCAGTACTTC
.	TRBV6-1	TRBJ1-6	.	CASSDLRGSRNSPLHF	TGTGCCAGCAGTGACCTGAGAGGGTCGAGAAATTCACCCCTCCACTTT
.	TRBV5-1	TRBJ1-4	.	CASSLGGGQTAKKLFF	TGCGCCAGCAGCTTGGGAGGCGGACAGACAGCAAAAAAACTGTTTTTT
.	TRBV14	TRBJ2-7	.	CASSHRLEPEQYF	TGTGCCAGCAGCCACCGCCTTGAGCCCGAGCAGTACTTC
.	TRBV30	TRBJ2-3	TRBD2	CAWSTQRGGPQYF	TGTGCCTGGAGTACCCAGCGGGGGGGCCCCCAGTATTTT
.	TRBV30	TRBJ1-5	.	CAWSAGHRRANNQPQHF	TGTGCCTGGAGTGCGGGACATCGTAGGGCGAACAATCAGCCCCAGCATTTT
.	TRBV30	TRBJ2-7	.	CAWGRQSSSYEQYF	TGTGCCTGGGGTAGACAGTCGAGCTCCTACGAGCAGTACTTC
.	TRBV5-1	TRBJ2-1	TRBD2	CASHAGVEQFF	TGCGCCAGCCATGCGGGGGTAGAGCAGTTCTTC
.	TRBV2	TRBJ2-4	TRBD1	CASSVDRWAKNIQYF	TGTGCCAGCAGCGTGGACAGGTGGGCCAAAAACATTCAGTACTTC
.	TRBV9	TRBJ2-3	TRBD2	CASSGGRGGGVTDTQYF	TGTGCCAGCAGCGGGGGACGGGGCGGGGGAGTCACAGATACGCAGTATTTT
few	TRBV30	TRBJ2-3	.	CAWSRPDTQYF	TGTGCCTGGAGCCGTCCAGATACGCAGTATTTT
.	TRBV5-1	TRBJ2-5	.	CASIPGPGGGETQYF	TGCGCCAGCATTCCCGGGCCCGGGGGTGGGGAGACCCAGTACTTC